This T cell receptor (beta chain) comes out of a study of graft-versus-host responses after intestinal transplantation. Worth noting for this clone: Its antigen is still unknown.

Using immunoSEQ multiplex PCR, the repertoire was profiled, and TCRdb retains in-frame clones only, with some absent. Of more than 70,000 clones listed, less than 95% are singletons. The CDR3 is 13 residues long. CDR1 and CDR2 from the germline V gene are SGHDT and YYEEEE. V was clipped by 5 bases and J by 4 bases; unmatched bases: 4. The TCR sequence derives from a human donor who was the organ donor for an intestinal transplant. V and J are TRBV5-6 and TRBJ2-5; the match to TRBD2 covers 8 bases. Sequenced material: unstimulated CD8+ T cells sorted from spleen or lymph node cells, taken before transplant. CDR3 bases: TGTGCCAGCAGGACGGGGGGGGGAGAGACCCAGTACTTC. The encoded protein is CASRTGGGETQYF. Based on the CDR3 plus reference TRBV5-6 and TRBJ2-5, the full variable domain is DAGVTQSPTHLIKTRGQQVTLRCSPKSGHDTVSWYQQALGQGPQFIFQYYEEEERQRGNFPDRFSGHQFPNYSSELNVNALLLGDSALYLCASRTGGGETQYFGPGTRLLVL.